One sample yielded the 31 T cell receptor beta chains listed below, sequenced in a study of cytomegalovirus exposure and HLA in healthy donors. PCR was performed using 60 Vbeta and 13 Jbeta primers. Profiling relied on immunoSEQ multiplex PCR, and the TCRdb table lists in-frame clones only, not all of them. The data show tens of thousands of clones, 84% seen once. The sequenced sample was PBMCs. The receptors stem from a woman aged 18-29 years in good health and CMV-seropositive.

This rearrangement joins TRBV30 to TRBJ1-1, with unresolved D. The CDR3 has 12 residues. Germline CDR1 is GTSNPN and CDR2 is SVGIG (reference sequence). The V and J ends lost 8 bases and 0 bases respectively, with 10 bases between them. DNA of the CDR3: TGTGCCCGACGGGATATGAACACTGAAGCTTTCTTT. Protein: CARRDMNTEAFF. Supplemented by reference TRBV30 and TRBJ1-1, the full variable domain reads SQTIHQWPATLVQPVGSPLSLECTVEGTSNPNLYWYRQAAGRGLQLLFYSVGIGQISSEVPQNLSASRPQDRQFILSSKKLLLSDSGFYLCARRDMNTEAFFGQGTRLTVV.

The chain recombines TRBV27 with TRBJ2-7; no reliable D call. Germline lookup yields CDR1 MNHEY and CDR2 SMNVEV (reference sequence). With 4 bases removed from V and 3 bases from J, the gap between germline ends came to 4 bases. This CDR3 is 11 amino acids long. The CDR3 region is CASSSYYEQYF. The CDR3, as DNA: TGTGCCAGCAGTTCCTACTACGAGCAGTACTTC.

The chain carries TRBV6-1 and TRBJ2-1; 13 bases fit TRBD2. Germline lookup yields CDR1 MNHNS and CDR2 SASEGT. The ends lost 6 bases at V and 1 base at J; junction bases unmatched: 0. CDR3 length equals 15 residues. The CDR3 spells CASRTSGGSYNEQFF. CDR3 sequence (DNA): TGTGCCAGCAGGACTAGCGGGGGGTCCTACAATGAGCAGTTCTTC.

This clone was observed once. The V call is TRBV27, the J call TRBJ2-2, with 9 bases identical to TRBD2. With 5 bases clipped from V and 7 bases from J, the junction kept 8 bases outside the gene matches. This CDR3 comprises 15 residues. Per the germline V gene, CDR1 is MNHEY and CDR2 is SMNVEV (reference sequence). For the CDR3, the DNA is TGTGCCAGCAGTATATACGGGACTAGCATCGGGGAGCTGTTTTTT. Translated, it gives CASSIYGTSIGELFF.

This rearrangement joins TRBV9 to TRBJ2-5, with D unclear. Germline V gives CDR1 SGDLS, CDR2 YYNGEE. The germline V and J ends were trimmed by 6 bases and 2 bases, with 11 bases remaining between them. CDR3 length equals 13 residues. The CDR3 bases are TGTGCCAGCAACCTTGACTTTCAAGAGACCCAGTACTTC. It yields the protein CASNLDFQETQYF. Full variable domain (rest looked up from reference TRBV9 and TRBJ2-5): DSGVTQTPKHLITATGQRVTLRCSPRSGDLSVYWYQQSLDQGLQFLIQYYNGEERAKGNILERFSAQQFPDLHSELNLSSLELGDSALYFCASNLDFQETQYFGPGTRLLVL.

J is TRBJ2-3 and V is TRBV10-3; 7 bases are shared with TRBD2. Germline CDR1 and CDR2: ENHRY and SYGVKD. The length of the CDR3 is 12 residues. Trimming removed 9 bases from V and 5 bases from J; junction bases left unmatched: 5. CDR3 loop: CAISGREDTQYF. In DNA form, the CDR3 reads TGTGCCATATCTGGGAGGGAAGATACGCAGTATTTT.

CDR3: CASSDYLAGGQETQYF. The CDR3 DNA follows: TGTGCCAGCAGCGATTATCTAGCGGGGGGTCAAGAGACCCAGTACTTC. The gene calls are TRBV5-4 and TRBJ2-5, with 11 bases fitting TRBD2. CDR3 length: 16 residues. V was pared by 4 bases and J by 2 bases, with 7 bases of the junction left unmatched. Germline CDR1 and CDR2: SGHNT and YYREEE (reference sequence). Full variable domain (missing parts from reference TRBV5-4 and TRBJ2-5): ETGVTQSPTHLIKTRGQQVTLRCSSQSGHNTVSWYQQALGQGPQFIFQYYREEENGRGNFPPRFSGLQFPNYSSELNVNALELDDSALYLCASSDYLAGGQETQYFGPGTRLLVL.

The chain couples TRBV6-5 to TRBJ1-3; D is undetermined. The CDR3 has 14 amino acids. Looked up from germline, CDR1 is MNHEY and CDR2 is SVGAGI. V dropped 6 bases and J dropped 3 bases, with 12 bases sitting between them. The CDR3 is CASSRLKIGNTIYF. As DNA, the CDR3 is TGTGCCAGCAGCCGACTGAAGATTGGAAACACCATATATTTT.

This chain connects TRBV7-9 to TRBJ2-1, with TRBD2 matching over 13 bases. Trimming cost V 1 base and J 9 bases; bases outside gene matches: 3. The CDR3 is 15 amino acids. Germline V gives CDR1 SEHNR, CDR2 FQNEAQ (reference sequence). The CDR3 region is CASSLVLAGGFEQFF. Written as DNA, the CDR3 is TGTGCCAGCAGCTTAGTACTAGCGGGGGGGTTTGAGCAGTTCTTC.

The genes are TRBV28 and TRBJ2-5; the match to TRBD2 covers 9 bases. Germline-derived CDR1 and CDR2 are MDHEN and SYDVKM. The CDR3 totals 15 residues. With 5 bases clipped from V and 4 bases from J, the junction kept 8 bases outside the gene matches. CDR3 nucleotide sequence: TGTGCCAGCAGTCTGCCCTCAGCGGGAGGAGAGACCCAGTACTTC. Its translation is CASSLPSAGGETQYF.

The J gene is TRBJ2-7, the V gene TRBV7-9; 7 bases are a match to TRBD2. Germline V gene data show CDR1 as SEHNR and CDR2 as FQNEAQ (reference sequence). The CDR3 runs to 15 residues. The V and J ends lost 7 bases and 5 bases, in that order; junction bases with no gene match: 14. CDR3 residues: CASTKTGRGVNEQYF. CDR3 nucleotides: TGTGCCAGCACCAAAACCGGACGGGGGGTGAACGAGCAGTACTTC.

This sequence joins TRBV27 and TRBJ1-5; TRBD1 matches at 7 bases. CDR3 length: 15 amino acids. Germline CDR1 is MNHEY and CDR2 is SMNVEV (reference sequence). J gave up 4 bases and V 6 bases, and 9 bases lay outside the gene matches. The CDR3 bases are TGTGCCAGCAGCCGCACTCGGGACAGAAATCAGCCCCAGCATTTT. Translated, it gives CASSRTRDRNQPQHF.

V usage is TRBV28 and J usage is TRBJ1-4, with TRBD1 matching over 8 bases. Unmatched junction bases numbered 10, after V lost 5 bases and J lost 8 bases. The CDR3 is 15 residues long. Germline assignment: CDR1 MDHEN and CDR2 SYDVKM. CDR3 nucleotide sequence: TGTGCCAGCAGTCCCCAAGGACAGGGAAACGAAAAACTGTTTTTT. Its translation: CASSPQGQGNEKLFF.

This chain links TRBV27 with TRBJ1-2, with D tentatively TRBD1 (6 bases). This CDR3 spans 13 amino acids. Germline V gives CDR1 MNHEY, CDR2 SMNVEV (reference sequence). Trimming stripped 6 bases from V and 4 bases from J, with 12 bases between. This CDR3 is CASRDQGFYGYTF. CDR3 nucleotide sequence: TGTGCCAGCAGGGACCAGGGGTTCTATGGCTACACCTTC.

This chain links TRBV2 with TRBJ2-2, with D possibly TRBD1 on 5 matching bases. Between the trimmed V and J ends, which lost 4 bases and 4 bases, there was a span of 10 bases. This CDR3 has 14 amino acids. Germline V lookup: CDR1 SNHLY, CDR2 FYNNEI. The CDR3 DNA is TGTGCCAGCAGTGGGCAGGGCAGCACCGGGGAGCTGTTTTTT. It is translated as CASSGQGSTGELFF.

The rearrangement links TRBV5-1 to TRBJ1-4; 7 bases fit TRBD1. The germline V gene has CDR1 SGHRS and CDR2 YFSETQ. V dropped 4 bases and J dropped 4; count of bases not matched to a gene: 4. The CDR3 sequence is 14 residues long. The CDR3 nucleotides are TGCGCCAGCAGCCCGACAGGGAGTAATGAAAAACTGTTTTTT. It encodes CASSPTGSNEKLFF.

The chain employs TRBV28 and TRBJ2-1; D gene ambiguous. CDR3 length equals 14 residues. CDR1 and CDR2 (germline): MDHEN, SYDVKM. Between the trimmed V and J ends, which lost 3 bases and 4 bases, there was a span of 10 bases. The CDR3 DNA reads TGTGCCAGCAGTTTCCAGCGAATTTACAATGAGCAGTTCTTC. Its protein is CASSFQRIYNEQFF.

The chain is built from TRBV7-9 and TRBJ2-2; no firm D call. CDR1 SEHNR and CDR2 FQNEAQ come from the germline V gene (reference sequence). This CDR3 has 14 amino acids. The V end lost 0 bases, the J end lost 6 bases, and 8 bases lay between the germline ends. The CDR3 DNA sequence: TGTGCCAGCAGCTTAGCTGTCCACTCCGGGGAGCTGTTTTTT. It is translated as CASSLAVHSGELFF.

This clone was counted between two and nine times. The CDR3, as DNA: TGTGCCAGCAAAGAGGGACAGCAAAAACGAGAAGCTTTCTTT. Protein: CASKEGQQKREAFF. The rearrangement links TRBV2 to TRBJ1-1; 7 positions agree with TRBD1. Germline V gene lookup returns CDR1 SNHLY and CDR2 FYNNEI. This CDR3 has 14 residues. After removal of 7 bases from V and 8 bases from J, the junction contained 13 bases not matched to a gene. The full variable domain, completed using reference TRBV2 and TRBJ1-1, is EPEVTQTPSHQVTQMGQEVILRCVPISNHLYFYWYRQILGQKVEFLVSFYNNEISEKSEIFDDQFSVERPDGSNFTLKIRSTKLEDSAMYFCASKEGQQKREAFFGQGTRLTVV.

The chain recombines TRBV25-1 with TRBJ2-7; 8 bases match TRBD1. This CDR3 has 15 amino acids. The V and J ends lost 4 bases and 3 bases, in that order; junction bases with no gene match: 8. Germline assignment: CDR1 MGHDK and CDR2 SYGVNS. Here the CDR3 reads CASSGGVTGVYEQYF. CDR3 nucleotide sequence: TGTGCCAGCAGTGGCGGAGTGACAGGGGTCTACGAGCAGTACTTC.

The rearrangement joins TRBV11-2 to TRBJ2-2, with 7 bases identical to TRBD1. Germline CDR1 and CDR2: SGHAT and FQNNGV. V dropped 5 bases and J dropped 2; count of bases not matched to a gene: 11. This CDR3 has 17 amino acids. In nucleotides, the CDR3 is TGTGCCAGCAGCCTCAGCCCCGGACAGGAAAACACCGGGGAGCTGTTTTTT. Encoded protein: CASSLSPGQENTGELFF.

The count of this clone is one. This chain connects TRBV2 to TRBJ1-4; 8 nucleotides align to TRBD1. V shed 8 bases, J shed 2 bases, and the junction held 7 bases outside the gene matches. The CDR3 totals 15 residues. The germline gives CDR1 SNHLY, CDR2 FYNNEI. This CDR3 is CASQDREPTNEKLFF. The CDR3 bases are TGTGCCAGCCAGGACAGGGAGCCCACTAATGAAAAACTGTTTTTT.

In DNA, the CDR3 is TGTGCCAGCAGCCAATTGCTAGCGGAGTCCTACGAGCAGTACTTC. This gives the protein CASSQLLAESYEQYF. The V and J genes are TRBV4-2 and TRBJ2-7; 7 positions agree with TRBD2. The CDR3 extends over 15 amino acids. Losses at the gene ends were 2 bases for V and 1 base for J; bases not matched to a gene: 5. CDR1 LGHNA and CDR2 YNFKEQ come from the germline V gene.

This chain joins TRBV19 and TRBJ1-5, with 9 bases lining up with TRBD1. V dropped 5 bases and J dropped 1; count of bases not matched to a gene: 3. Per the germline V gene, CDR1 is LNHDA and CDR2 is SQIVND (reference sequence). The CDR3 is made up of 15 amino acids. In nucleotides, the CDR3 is TGTGCCAGTAGTGTGGACAGGGGAAGCAATCAGCCCCAGCATTTT. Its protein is CASSVDRGSNQPQHF.

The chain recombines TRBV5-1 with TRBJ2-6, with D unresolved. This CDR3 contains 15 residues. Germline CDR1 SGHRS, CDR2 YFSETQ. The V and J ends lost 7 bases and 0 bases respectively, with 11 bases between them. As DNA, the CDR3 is TGCGCCAGCGCAAACAGTATCTCTGGGGCCAACGTCCTGACTTTC. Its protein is CASANSISGANVLTF.

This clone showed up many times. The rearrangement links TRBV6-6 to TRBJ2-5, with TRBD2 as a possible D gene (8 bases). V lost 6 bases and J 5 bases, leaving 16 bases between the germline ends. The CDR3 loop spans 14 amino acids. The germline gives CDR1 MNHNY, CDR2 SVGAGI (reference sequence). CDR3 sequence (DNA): TGTGCCAGCAGCACACAGGGGACTAGGGAGACCCAGTACTTC. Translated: CASSTQGTRETQYF.

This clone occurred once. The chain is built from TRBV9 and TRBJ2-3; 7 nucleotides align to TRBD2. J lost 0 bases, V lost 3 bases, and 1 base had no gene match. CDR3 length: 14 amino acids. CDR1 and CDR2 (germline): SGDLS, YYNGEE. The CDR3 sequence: CASSGSGSTDTQYF. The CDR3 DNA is TGTGCCAGCAGCGGTAGCGGGAGCACAGATACGCAGTATTTT.

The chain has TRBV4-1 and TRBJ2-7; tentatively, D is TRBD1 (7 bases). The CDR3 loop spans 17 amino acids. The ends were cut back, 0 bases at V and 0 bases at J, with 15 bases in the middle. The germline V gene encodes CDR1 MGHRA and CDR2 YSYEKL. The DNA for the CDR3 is TGCGCCAGCAGCCAAGAGGGGGGACAGTTTAGCTCCTACGAGCAGTACTTC. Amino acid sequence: CASSQEGGQFSSYEQYF.

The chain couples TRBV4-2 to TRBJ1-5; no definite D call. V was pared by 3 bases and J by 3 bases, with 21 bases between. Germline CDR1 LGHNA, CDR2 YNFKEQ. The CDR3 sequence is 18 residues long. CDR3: CASSHLLSVENNNQPQHF. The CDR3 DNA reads TGTGCCAGCAGCCATCTCCTGTCTGTCGAAAACAACAATCAGCCCCAGCATTTT.

The CDR3 reads CASKGLAGGLETQYF. In nucleotides, the CDR3 is TGTGCCAGTAAGGGACTAGCGGGAGGGTTGGAGACCCAGTACTTC. The chain joins TRBV19 to TRBJ2-5; 16 bases align to TRBD2. The CDR3 has 15 amino acids. The V gene end was trimmed by 7 bases and the J gene end by 5 bases; junction bases not matched to a gene: 4. Germline-derived CDR1 and CDR2 are LNHDA and SQIVND (reference sequence). The variable domain in full, completed from reference TRBV19 and TRBJ2-5, reads DGGITQSPKYLFRKEGQNVTLSCEQNLNHDAMYWYRQDPGQGLRLIYYSQIVNDFQKGDIAEGYSVSREKKESFPLTVTSAQKNPTAFYLCASKGLAGGLETQYFGPGTRLLVL.

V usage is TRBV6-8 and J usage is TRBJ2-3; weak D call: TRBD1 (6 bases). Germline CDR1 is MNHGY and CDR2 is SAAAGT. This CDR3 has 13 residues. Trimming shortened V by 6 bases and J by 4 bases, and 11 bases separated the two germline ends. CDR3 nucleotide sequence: TGTGCCAGCAGGCTTACAGGGTCAGATACGCAGTATTTT. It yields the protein CASRLTGSDTQYF.